These 14 T cell receptor beta chains originate from one sample sequenced in a study of cytomegalovirus exposure and HLA in healthy donors. The PCR contained 60 Vbeta and 13 Jbeta primers. Assay: immunoSEQ multiplex PCR; the TCRdb copy retains only in-frame clones and omits some. Of about 180,000 clones in the sample, roughly 78% were seen once. Sequencing was performed on PBMCs. Source of these receptors: a woman in her twenties or thirties in good health and CMV-seronegative.

This chain links TRBV7-8 with TRBJ2-5; TRBD2 matches 13 bases. CDR3 length: 19 amino acids. Germline trimming cut 3 bases from V and 2 bases from J; bases unmatched to any gene: 12. The germline CDR1 and CDR2 sequences are SGHVS and FQNEAQ. The CDR3 loop reads CASSFRLAGGLILQETQYF. DNA for the CDR3: TGTGCCAGCAGCTTCAGACTAGCGGGGGGATTAATACTTCAAGAGACCCAGTACTTC.

The gene calls are TRBV7-9 and TRBJ2-3, with D perhaps TRBD1 (6 bases). V was trimmed by 5 bases and J by 6 bases, leaving 15 bases between them. CDR3 length: 14 amino acids. Germline CDR1 reads SEHNR; CDR2 reads FQNEAQ (reference sequence). This CDR3 is CASSPDRIGDTQYF. The CDR3 nucleotides read TGTGCCAGCAGCCCCGACAGGATCGGGGATACGCAGTATTTT.

The chain employs TRBV5-4 and TRBJ2-7, with a tentative D call TRBD2 (7 bases). Germline V gene sequence: CDR1 SGHNT, CDR2 YYREEE (reference sequence). The CDR3 has 14 amino acids. The V and J ends lost 4 bases and 4 bases respectively, with 15 bases between them. Written as DNA, the CDR3 is TGTGCCAGCAGCGCGAGGGGGGGCGAGTACGAGCAGTACTTC. This gives the protein CASSARGGEYEQYF.

The V gene is TRBV7-9, the J gene TRBJ2-5; TRBD2 aligns across 8 bases. This CDR3 region has 14 residues. Unmatched junction bases numbered 7, after V lost 5 bases and J lost 5 bases. Germline CDR1 SEHNR, CDR2 FQNEAQ (reference sequence). CDR3 DNA sequence: TGTGCCAGCAGCCGGGGGGGGGCCTGGGAGACCCAGTACTTC. Protein: CASSRGGAWETQYF.

The CDR3 protein is CASRALQETQYF. The CDR3 bases are TGTGCCAGCAGGGCTCTCCAAGAGACCCAGTACTTC. V gene TRBV6-5 combines with J gene TRBJ2-5; D gene ambiguous. This CDR3 region has 12 residues. V was shortened by 6 bases and J by 1 base, with 6 bases between the two germline ends. Germline V CDR1 and CDR2: MNHEY, SVGAGI.

The table lists this clone with a count of one. This sequence joins TRBV28 and TRBJ1-2, with D tentatively TRBD1 (5 bases). This CDR3 is 15 amino acids long. In germline, CDR1 is MDHEN, CDR2 SYDVKM. V was cut by 6 bases and J by 2 bases, with 16 bases left in between. The CDR3 DNA sequence: TGTGCCAGCAGCGCACGAGGCAGGGCGAACTATGGCTACACCTTC. The encoded protein is CASSARGRANYGYTF.

This chain joins TRBV4-3 and TRBJ2-3; D is ambiguous. Between the trimmed V and J ends, which lost 0 bases and 1 base, there was a span of 11 bases. This CDR3 contains 16 residues. Germline-derived CDR1 and CDR2 are LGHNA and YSLEER. CDR3 loop: CASSQDPLRGTDTQYF. CDR3 nucleotide sequence: TGCGCCAGCAGCCAAGACCCCCTTAGAGGCACAGATACGCAGTATTTT.

This chain joins TRBV5-1 and TRBJ2-5; D is unresolved. V was pared by 5 bases and J by 5 bases, with 22 bases between. Germline V lookup: CDR1 SGHRS, CDR2 YFSETQ. The CDR3 runs 16 residues. The CDR3 here is CASRRNFASLKETQYF. CDR3 sequence (DNA): TGCGCCAGCAGGCGGAACTTCGCCTCCCTCAAGGAGACCCAGTACTTC.

The V gene is TRBV27, the J gene TRBJ2-1; TRBD1 agrees at 8 bases. The CDR3 totals 16 residues. V lost 3 bases to trimming and J lost 4 bases; unmatched junction nucleotides: 8. The germline CDR1 and CDR2 sequences are MNHEY and SMNVEV (reference sequence). The CDR3 protein is CASSLTGDRKYNEQFF. The DNA of the CDR3 is TGTGCCAGCAGTTTGACGGGGGACAGGAAATACAATGAGCAGTTCTTC.

The chain recombines TRBV10-1 with TRBJ2-5, with 8 positions matching TRBD2. Germline CDR1 reads WNHNN; CDR2 reads SYGVQD (reference sequence). V shed 7 bases and J 1 base; nucleotides not matched to a gene: 2. The CDR3 runs to 13 residues. This CDR3 reads CASNAGGQETQYF. DNA of the CDR3: TGCGCCAGCAACGCGGGGGGCCAAGAGACCCAGTACTTC.

The chain recombines TRBV10-1 with TRBJ2-5; unclear D gene. Trimming left V 3 bases short and J 7 bases short, with 9 bases between. This CDR3 spans 12 amino acids. Germline CDR1 WNHNN, CDR2 SYGVQD (reference sequence). CDR3: CASSETRGTQYF. The CDR3 DNA is TGCGCCAGCAGTGAAACCCGAGGGACCCAGTACTTC.

The chain is built from TRBV18 and TRBJ1-5, with D possibly being TRBD1 (6 bases). Deletions cut 3 bases from V and 7 bases from J, with 16 bases between. The length of the CDR3 is 15 residues. The V gene's germline CDR1 is KGHSH and CDR2 LQKENI. CDR3 protein: CASSPGAGVNQPQHF. As DNA, the CDR3 is TGTGCCAGCTCACCTGGGGCAGGGGTCAACCAGCCCCAGCATTTT.

The CDR3 DNA reads as TGTGCCAGTAGATCCCCCTCAGCGGGGGCCACAGATACGCAGTATTTT. Translation gives CASRSPSAGATDTQYF. The J gene is TRBJ2-3, the V gene TRBV19; 8 bases are a match to TRBD2. The CDR3 extends over 16 amino acids. In germline, CDR1 is LNHDA, CDR2 SQIVND (reference sequence). V shed 6 bases and J 2 bases; nucleotides not matched to a gene: 10. The complete variable domain, with remaining parts taken from reference TRBV19 and TRBJ2-3, reads DGGITQSPKYLFRKEGQNVTLSCEQNLNHDAMYWYRQDPGQGLRLIYYSQIVNDFQKGDIAEGYSVSREKKESFPLTVTSAQKNPTAFYLCASRSPSAGATDTQYFGPGTRLTVL.

The gene calls are TRBV5-6 and TRBJ2-1; 9 nucleotides line up with TRBD2. Per germline, CDR1 SGHDT and CDR2 YYEEEE. V lost 1 base, J lost 8 bases, and 13 bases stayed unmatched. CDR3 size: 17 residues. CDR3 coding DNA: TGTGCCAGCAGCTTGTTTGCAGGCGGGGGGGCCGGCGATGAGCAGTTCTTC. Its protein product is CASSLFAGGGAGDEQFF.